A selection of T cell receptor beta chains follows, all from one sample in a study of blood T cell dynamics during melanoma immunotherapy. The table came from immunoSEQ multiplex PCR; TCRdb's copy has only in-frame clones and leaves some out. The sample has roughly 22,000 clones, 87% seen once. Sequenced material: blood, taken from a patient treated with checkpoint blockade. Source of these receptors: a human donor with melanoma. CDR3s include the opening cysteine and the closing phenylalanine or tryptophan. D genes are given only for firm matches. Not all rows give a size; the values are once, few, many and, for expanded clones, a class.

V gene	D gene	J gene	clone size	CDR3 DNA	CDR3 protein
TRBV10-3	-	TRBJ2-4	-	TGTGCCATCAGTGAGTCCCTGGTTAGGTCCAAAAACATTCAGTACTTC	CAISESLVRSKNIQYF
TRBV19	-	TRBJ1-1	-	TGTGCCAGTAGTCTCTGGGGCACTGAAGCTTTCTTT	CASSLWGTEAFF
TRBV21-1	-	TRBJ1-5	-	TGTGCCAGCATTGACTTCCGGGACAGGGTACGCAATCAGCCCCAGCATTTT	CASIDFRDRVRNQPQHF
TRBV10-3	TRBD1	TRBJ2-5	once	TGTGCCATCAGGGAGGGGACAGGGTGGGAGCAAGAGACCCAGTACTTC	CAIREGTGWEQETQYF
TRBV21-1	-	TRBJ2-2	-	TGTGCCACCGGAATGGGGGTCACCGGGGAGCTGTTTTTT	CATGMGVTGELFF
TRBV29-1	-	TRBJ2-3	-	TGCAGCGTTGTTGTGGTTCACCCCCAGACTACGGATACGCAGTATTTT	CSVVVVHPQTTDTQYF
TRBV7-8	-	TRBJ2-2	-	TGTGCCAGCAGTTGGGGGTGGGACGGGGAGCTGTTTTTT	CASSWGWDGELFF
TRBV9	-	TRBJ2-7	-	TGTGCCAGCAGCGTAGGGGGGAGAAACTACGAGCAGTACTTC	CASSVGGRNYEQYF
TRBV6-5	TRBD1	TRBJ1-4	-	TGTGCCAGCAGAAGGCAGAGACAGGGGGGAGAAAAACTGTTTTTT	CASRRQRQGGEKLFF
TRBV15	TRBD2	TRBJ2-7	-	TGTGCCACCAGCAGACCGGGGCTAGCGGCCGCCTACGAGCAGTACTTC	CATSRPGLAAAYEQYF
TRBV20-1	-	TRBJ2-7	-	TGCAGTGCGCCTGCCTACGAGCAGTACTTC	CSAPAYEQYF
TRBV19	TRBD2	TRBJ2-1	-	TGTGCCAGTAGTATTGGCGGGAGCCTCACTGAGCAGTTCTTC	CASSIGGSLTEQFF
TRBV25-1	TRBD1	TRBJ1-5	-	TGTGCCAGCAGTGACCCCGGGACAGGGAATCAGCCCCAGCATTTT	CASSDPGTGNQPQHF
TRBV11-3	TRBD1	TRBJ2-1	-	TGTGCCAGCAGCGTTTCCGGGACAGGGGGCGGAAATGAGCAGTTCTTC	CASSVSGTGGGNEQFF
TRBV5-4	-	TRBJ1-1	once	TGTGCCAGCAGCTTCGGCAGCCCGATGAACACTGAAGCTTTCTTT	CASSFGSPMNTEAFF
TRBV28	-	TRBJ2-3	-	TGTGCCAGCAGTTTCCGACAGCACTCAGATACGCAGTATTTT	CASSFRQHSDTQYF
TRBV29-1	-	TRBJ2-1	-	TGCAGCGTTTCCTCTCAGGGGAATGAGCAGTTCTTC	CSVSSQGNEQFF
TRBV6-5	-	TRBJ1-1	-	TGTGCCAGCAGTAAACCGGGGGCCCCCGAAGCTTTCTTT	CASSKPGAPEAFF
TRBV27	-	TRBJ2-7	-	TGTGCCAGCAGTTTATCGGACCGACTATTCTTC	CASSLSDRLFF
TRBV19	-	TRBJ2-5	-	TGTGCCAGTAGTACAGCGGCCCAAGAGACCCAGTACTTC	CASSTAAQETQYF
TRBV29-1	TRBD2	TRBJ2-1	once	TGCAGCGTTGAATTCCGGGGAGGGACTAGCGGAAACAATGAGCAGTTCTTC	CSVEFRGGTSGNNEQFF
TRBV28	TRBD1	TRBJ1-2	medium-sized	TGTGCCAGCAGTTTAGGCGGACCGGGACAGGGGCGCTATGGCTACACCTTC	CASSLGGPGQGRYGYTF
TRBV19	TRBD1	TRBJ1-1	-	TGTGCCAGTAGTATGACAGGGGGCGAGACTGAAGCTTTCTTT	CASSMTGGETEAFF
TRBV7-9	-	TRBJ1-1	-	TGTGCCAGCTTAGGAGGCGAGAACACTGAAGCTTTCTTT	CASLGGENTEAFF
TRBV7-9	-	TRBJ2-1	once	TGTGCCAGCAGCCCAGGGAGAGAACTTACAAATGAGCAGTTCTTC	CASSPGRELTNEQFF
TRBV28	-	TRBJ1-5	-	TGTGCCAGCGGAGACAGGATCAATCAGCCCCAGCATTTT	CASGDRINQPQHF
TRBV9	TRBD1	TRBJ1-2	-	TGTGCCAGCAGCGTAGCTGGCACAGGGGATGGCTACACCTTC	CASSVAGTGDGYTF
TRBV29-1	-	TRBJ1-1	-	TGCAGCGTGGAGAATCACAAGAACACTGAAGCTTTCTTT	CSVENHKNTEAFF
TRBV15	-	TRBJ2-5	-	TGTGCCACCAGCAGATCCAGGTTAGGTATCCAAGAGACCCAGTACTTC	CATSRSRLGIQETQYF
TRBV18	-	TRBJ1-1	-	TGTGCCAGCTCATCTACTCTTGAAGCTTTCTTT	CASSSTLEAFF
TRBV11-2	TRBD2	TRBJ2-1	-	TGTGCCAGCAGCTTCGGCGGGAGGTTCCTCTATGAGCAGTTCTTC	CASSFGGRFLYEQFF
TRBV5-5	TRBD2	TRBJ2-3	-	TGTGCCAGCAGCAATATAGCGGGCAGCCTGGGAGCAGATACGCAGTATTTT	CASSNIAGSLGADTQYF
TRBV10-3	-	TRBJ2-2	-	TGTGCCATCAAAGGGGGGACAGCCGACACCGGGGAGCTGTTTTTT	CAIKGGTADTGELFF
TRBV27	TRBD2	TRBJ2-1	-	TGTGCCAGCAGTTTAACCATTACTAGCGTCGATGAGCAGTTCTTC	CASSLTITSVDEQFF
TRBV5-3	TRBD1	TRBJ2-7	-	TGTGCCAGAAGCTTGGAGATGGACAGGGAGCAGTACTTC	CARSLEMDREQYF
TRBV7-7	TRBD2	TRBJ2-1	-	TGTGCTAGCAGCGACAGACTAGCGGGTCGGGCTGAGCAGTTCTTC	CASSDRLAGRAEQFF
TRBV18	-	TRBJ1-5	few	TGTGCCAGCTCACCAGGCAATCAGCCCCAGCATTTT	CASSPGNQPQHF
TRBV4-1	-	TRBJ1-4	-	TGCGCCAGCAGCCAAATCGGGGTAACTAATGAAAAACTGTTTTTT	CASSQIGVTNEKLFF
TRBV7-2	TRBD2	TRBJ2-1	-	TGTGCCAGCAGCTCCATAGCGGGAGAGAACAATGAGCAGTTCTTC	CASSSIAGENNEQFF
TRBV9	-	TRBJ2-1	-	TGTGCCAGCAGCGTAGTATCTAGTTTTGAGCAGTTCTTC	CASSVVSSFEQFF
TRBV6-1	TRBD1	TRBJ1-4	few	TGTGCCAGCAGTACCGGGACAGGGGGTGAAAAACTGTTTTTT	CASSTGTGGEKLFF
TRBV18	-	TRBJ2-5	-	TGTGCCAGCTCACCAGCGGAGCAAGAGACCCAGTACTTC	CASSPAEQETQYF
TRBV20-1	-	TRBJ1-1	-	TGCAGTCCACTAGGGGGGGATGAAGCTTTCTTT	CSPLGGDEAFF
TRBV4-2	-	TRBJ1-4	once	TGTGCCAGCAGCCAGGGGTCGTGGGGCCCGATGGAGGAAAAACTGTTTTTT	CASSQGSWGPMEEKLFF
TRBV19	-	TRBJ2-1	-	TGTGCCAGTAGTATTTCGGCAGGGCGAAATGAGCAGTTCTTC	CASSISAGRNEQFF
TRBV9	-	TRBJ2-2	-	TGTGCCAGCAGCGTAGTACCGAACACCGGGGAGCTGTTTTTT	CASSVVPNTGELFF
TRBV7-8	-	TRBJ2-6	-	TGTGCCAGCAGCTTAGAGTTCAGGAACTCTGGGGCCAACGTCCTGACTTTC	CASSLEFRNSGANVLTF
TRBV5-4	-	TRBJ2-1	-	TGTGCCAGCAGCTGGGCGTCGGGGGCTAGAAACAATGAGCAGTTCTTC	CASSWASGARNNEQFF
TRBV7-9	TRBD2	TRBJ2-5	few	TGTGCCAGCAGCCGCCTGGGACTAGCGAACCGAGAGACCCAGTACTTC	CASSRLGLANRETQYF
TRBV19	TRBD1	TRBJ2-7	-	TGTGCCAGTAGTAAACCACCGGGACAGCGAGGCTACGAGCAGTACTTC	CASSKPPGQRGYEQYF
TRBV5-1	-	TRBJ2-7	-	TGCGCCAGCAGCTCCCCGAGGGGGGGGCGGTACGAGCAGTACTTC	CASSSPRGGRYEQYF
TRBV15	-	TRBJ1-4	-	TGTGCCACCAGCAGGCCCGGGACGCCTAATGAAAAACTGTTTTTT	CATSRPGTPNEKLFF